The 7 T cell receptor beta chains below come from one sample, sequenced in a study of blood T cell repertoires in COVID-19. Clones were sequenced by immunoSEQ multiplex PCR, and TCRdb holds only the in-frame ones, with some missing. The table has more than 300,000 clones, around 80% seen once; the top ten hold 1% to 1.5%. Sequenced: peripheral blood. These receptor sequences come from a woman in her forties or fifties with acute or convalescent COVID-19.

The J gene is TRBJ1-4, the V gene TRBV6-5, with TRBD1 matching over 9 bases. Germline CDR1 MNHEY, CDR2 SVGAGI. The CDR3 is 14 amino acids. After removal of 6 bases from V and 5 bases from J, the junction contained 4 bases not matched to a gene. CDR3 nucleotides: TGTGCCAGCAGCCAGACAGGGGGGAATGAAAAACTGTTTTTT. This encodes CASSQTGGNEKLFF.

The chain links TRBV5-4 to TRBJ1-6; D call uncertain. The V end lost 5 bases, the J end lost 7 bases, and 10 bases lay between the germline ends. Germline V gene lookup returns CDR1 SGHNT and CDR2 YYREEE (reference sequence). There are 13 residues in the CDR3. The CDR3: CASSWEPNSPLHF. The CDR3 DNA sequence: TGTGCCAGCAGTTGGGAGCCCAATTCACCCCTCCACTTT. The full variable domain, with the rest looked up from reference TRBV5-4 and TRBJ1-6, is ETGVTQSPTHLIKTRGQQVTLRCSSQSGHNTVSWYQQALGQGPQFIFQYYREEENGRGNFPPRFSGLQFPNYSSELNVNALELDDSALYLCASSWEPNSPLHFGNGTRLTVT.

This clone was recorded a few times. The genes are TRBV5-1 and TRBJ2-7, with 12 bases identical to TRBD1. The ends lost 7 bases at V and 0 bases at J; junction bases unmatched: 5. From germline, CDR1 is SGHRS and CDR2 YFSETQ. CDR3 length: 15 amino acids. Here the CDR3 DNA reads TGCGCCAGCTCACCGGGACAGGGGGCCTCCTACGAGCAGTACGTC. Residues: CASSPGQGASYEQYV.

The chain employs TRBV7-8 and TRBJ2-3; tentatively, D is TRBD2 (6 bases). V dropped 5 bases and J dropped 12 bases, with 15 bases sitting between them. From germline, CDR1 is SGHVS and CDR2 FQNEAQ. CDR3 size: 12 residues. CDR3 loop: CASSPQEGGQYF. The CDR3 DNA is TGTGCCAGCAGCCCCCAGGAGGGAGGACAGTATTTT.

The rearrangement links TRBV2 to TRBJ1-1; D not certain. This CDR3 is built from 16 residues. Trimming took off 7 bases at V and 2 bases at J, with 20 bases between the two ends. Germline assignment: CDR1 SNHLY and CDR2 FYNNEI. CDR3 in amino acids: CASTPPLMVGNTEAFF. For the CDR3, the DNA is TGTGCCAGCACCCCGCCACTAATGGTGGGTAACACTGAAGCTTTCTTT.

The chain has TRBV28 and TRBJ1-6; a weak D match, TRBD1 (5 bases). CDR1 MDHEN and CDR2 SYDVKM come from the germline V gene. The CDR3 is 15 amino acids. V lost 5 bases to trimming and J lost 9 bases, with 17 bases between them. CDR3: CASSRKTVNSSPLHF. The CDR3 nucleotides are TGTGCCAGCAGTAGAAAGACAGTAAATTCTTCACCCCTCCACTTT.

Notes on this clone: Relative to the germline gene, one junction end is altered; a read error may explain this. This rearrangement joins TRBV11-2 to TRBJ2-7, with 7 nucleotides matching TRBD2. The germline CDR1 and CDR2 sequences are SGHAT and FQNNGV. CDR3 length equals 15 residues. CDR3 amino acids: CASSYSIEGPRTRDF. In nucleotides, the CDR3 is TGTGCCAGCAGCTACTCCATCGAAGGACCAAGGACTAGAGACTTC.